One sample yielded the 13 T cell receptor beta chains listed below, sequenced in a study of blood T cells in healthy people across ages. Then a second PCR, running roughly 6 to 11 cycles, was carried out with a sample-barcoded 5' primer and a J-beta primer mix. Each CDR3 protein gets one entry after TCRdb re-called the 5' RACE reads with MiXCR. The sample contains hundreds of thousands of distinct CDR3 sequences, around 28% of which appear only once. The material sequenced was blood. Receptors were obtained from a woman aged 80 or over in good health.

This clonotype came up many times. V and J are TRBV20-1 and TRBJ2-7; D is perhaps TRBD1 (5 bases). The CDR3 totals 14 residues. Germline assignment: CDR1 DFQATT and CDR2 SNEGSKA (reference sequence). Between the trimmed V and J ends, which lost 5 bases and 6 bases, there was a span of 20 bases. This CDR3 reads CSAFPGQWGSEQYF. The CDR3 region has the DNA TGCAGTGCTTTCCCAGGGCAGTGGGGCTCCGAGCAGTACTTC.

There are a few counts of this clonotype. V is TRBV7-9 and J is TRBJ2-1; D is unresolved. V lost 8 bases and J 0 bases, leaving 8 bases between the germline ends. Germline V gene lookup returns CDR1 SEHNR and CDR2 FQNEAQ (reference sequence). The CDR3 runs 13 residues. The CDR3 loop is CASGVSSYNEQFF. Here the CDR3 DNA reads TGTGCCAGCGGCGTCAGCTCCTACAATGAGCAGTTCTTC.

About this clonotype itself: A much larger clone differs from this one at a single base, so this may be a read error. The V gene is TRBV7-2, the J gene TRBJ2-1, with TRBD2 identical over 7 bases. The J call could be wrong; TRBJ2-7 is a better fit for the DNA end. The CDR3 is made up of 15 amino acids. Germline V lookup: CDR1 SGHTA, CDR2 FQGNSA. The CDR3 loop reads CASSLASGVYNEQYF. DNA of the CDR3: TGTGCCAGCAGCTTGGCTAGCGGTGTCTACAATGAGCAGTACTTC.

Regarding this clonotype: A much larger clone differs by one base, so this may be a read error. CDR3: CASRRSGGGNEQYF. In DNA, the CDR3 is TGTGCCAGCAGGAGAAGCGGGGGTGGCAATGAGCAGTACTTC. The chain has TRBV3-1 and TRBJ2-7; 8 nucleotides align to TRBD2. V shed 6 bases and J 7 bases; nucleotides not matched to a gene: 11. Per the germline V gene, CDR1 is LGHDT and CDR2 is YNNKEL (reference sequence). The CDR3 consists of 14 residues.

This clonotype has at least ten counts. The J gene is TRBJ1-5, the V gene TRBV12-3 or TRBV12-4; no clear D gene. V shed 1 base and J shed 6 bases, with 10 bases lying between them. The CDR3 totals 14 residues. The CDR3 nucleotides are TGTGCCAGCAGTTTAGTAGTTAAAAGTCAGCCCCAGCATTTT. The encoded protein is CASSLVVKSQPQHF.

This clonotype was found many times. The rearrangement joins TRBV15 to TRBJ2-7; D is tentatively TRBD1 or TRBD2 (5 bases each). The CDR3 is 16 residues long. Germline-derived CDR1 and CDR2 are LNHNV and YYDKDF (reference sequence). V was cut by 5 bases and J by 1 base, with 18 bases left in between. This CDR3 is CATSGGVGAGSYEQYF. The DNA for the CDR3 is TGTGCCACCAGCGGCGGAGTCGGGGCGGGTTCCTACGAGCAGTACTTC.

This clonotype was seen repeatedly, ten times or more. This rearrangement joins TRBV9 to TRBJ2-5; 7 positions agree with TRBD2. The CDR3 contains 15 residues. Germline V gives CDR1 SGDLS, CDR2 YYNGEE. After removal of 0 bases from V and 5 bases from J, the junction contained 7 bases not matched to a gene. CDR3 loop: CASSVGGGRLETQYF. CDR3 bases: TGTGCCAGCAGCGTAGGGGGGGGGAGGTTGGAGACCCAGTACTTC.

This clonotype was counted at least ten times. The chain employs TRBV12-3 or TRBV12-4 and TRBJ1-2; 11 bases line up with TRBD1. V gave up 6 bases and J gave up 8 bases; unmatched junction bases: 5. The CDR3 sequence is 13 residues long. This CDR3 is CASRGDRGYGYTF. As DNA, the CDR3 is TGTGCCAGCAGAGGGGACAGGGGGTACGGCTACACCTTC.

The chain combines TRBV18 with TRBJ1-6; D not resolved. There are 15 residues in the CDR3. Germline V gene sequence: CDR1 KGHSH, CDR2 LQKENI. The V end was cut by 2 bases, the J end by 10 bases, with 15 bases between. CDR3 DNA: TGTGCCAGCTCACCAGATATGGTGACAAACTCACCCCTCCACTTT. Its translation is CASSPDMVTNSPLHF. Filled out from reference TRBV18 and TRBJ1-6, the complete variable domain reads NAGVMQNPRHLVRRRGQEARLRCSPMKGHSHVYWYRQLPEEGLKFMVYLQKENIIDESGMPKERFSAEFPKEGPSILRIQQVVRGDSAAYFCASSPDMVTNSPLHFGNGTRLTVT.

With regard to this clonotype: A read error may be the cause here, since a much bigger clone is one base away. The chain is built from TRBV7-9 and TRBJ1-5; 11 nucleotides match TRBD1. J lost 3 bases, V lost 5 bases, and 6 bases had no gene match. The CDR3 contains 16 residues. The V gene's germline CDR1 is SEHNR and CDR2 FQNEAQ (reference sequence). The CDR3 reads CASSRGQGAVNQPQHF. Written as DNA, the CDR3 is TGTGCCAGCAGCCGCGGACAGGGGGCGGTCAATCAGCCCCAGCATTTT.

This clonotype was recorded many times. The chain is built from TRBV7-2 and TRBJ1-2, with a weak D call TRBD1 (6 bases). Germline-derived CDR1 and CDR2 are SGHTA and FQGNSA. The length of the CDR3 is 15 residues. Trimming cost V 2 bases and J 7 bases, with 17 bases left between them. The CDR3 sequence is CASSLMGGQNSGYTF. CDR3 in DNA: TGTGCCAGCAGCTTAATGGGGGGGCAAAACAGTGGCTACACCTTC. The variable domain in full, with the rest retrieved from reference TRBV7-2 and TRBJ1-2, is GAGVSQSPSNKVTEKGKDVELRCDPISGHTALYWYRQSLGQGLEFLIYFQGNSAPDKSGLPSDRFSAERTGGSVSTLTIQRTQQEDSAVYLCASSLMGGQNSGYTFGSGTRLTVV.

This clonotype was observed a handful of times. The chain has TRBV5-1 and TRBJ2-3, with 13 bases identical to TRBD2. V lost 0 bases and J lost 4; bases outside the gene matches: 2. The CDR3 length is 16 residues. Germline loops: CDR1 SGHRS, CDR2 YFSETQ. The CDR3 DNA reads TGCGCCAGCAGCTTGGGAGGACTAGCGGGGGCAGATACGCAGTATTTT. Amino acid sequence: CASSLGGLAGADTQYF.

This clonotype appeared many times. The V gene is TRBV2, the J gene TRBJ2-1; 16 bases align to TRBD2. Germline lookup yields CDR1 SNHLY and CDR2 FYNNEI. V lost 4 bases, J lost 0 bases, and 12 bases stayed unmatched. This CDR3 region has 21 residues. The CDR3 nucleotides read TGTGCCAGCAGTGTCGACCGGGGACTAGCGGGGGGGATGAGCTCCTACAATGAGCAGTTCTTC. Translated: CASSVDRGLAGGMSSYNEQFF.